The 2 T cell receptor beta chains listed next were all sequenced from one sample in a study of blood T cell repertoires in COVID-19. TCRdb keeps only in-frame clones here, not all; method: immunoSEQ multiplex PCR. Here the sample spans roughly 75,000 clones, 65% to 90% being singletons. The specimen was peripheral blood. The receptors were gathered from a man older than 75 with COVID-19, enrolled during active disease.

V is TRBV5-1 and J is TRBJ2-5; 7 bases match TRBD1. CDR1 and CDR2 (germline): SGHRS, YFSETQ. The CDR3 loop spans 14 amino acids. Trimming at V came to 3 bases and at J to 0 bases, leaving 2 bases not matched to a gene. CDR3 DNA sequence: TGCGCCAGCAGCTGGGACAGCGACCAAGAGACCCAGTACTTC. It specifies CASSWDSDQETQYF.

V is TRBV5-4 and J is TRBJ2-6; D possibly corresponds to TRBD1 (6 bases). The ends were cut back, 8 bases at V and 0 bases at J, with 27 bases in the middle. From germline, CDR1 is SGHNT and CDR2 YYREEE (reference sequence). This CDR3 contains 20 residues. This CDR3 is CARLRTPGQLQPSGANVLTF. CDR3 nucleotide sequence: TGTGCCAGACTAAGAACTCCGGGACAACTACAGCCCTCTGGGGCCAACGTCCTGACTTTC. Full variable domain (missing parts from reference TRBV5-4 and TRBJ2-6): ETGVTQSPTHLIKTRGQQVTLRCSSQSGHNTVSWYQQALGQGPQFIFQYYREEENGRGNFPPRFSGLQFPNYSSELNVNALELDDSALYLCARLRTPGQLQPSGANVLTFGAGSRLTVL.